The 29 T cell receptor beta chains given below trace back to one sample, sequenced in a study of blood T cells in healthy people across ages (dated by TCRdb to between 2015 and 2017). Library creation used 5' RACE. These reads were obtained on an Illumina HiSeq 2500. The second PCR ran for roughly 7 to 11 cycles and used a J-beta primer mix along with a sample-barcoded 5' primer. TCRdb handled the public reads itself, with Q25 trimming in fastp and clone calling in MiXCR, and kept productive beta chains. A single entry per CDR3 protein holds the most common genes and DNA from its merged rows. Recorded for this sample are 800,000 to 1,300,000 distinct CDR3 sequences; less than 25% of them occurred a single time. Around 0.75% of the sample comes from the top ten. The same sample was also used in a study of T cells of mothers and their children.

Input material: blood. These receptors were collected from a girl aged 2 to 10 in good health.

Turning to this clonotype: The conserved phenylalanine or tryptophan is not found at the CDR3 terminus, so this likely reflects a read error. The chain couples TRBV7-9 to TRBJ2-1; D is uncertain. Germline V lookup: CDR1 SEHNR, CDR2 FQNEAQ (reference sequence). V dropped 6 bases and J dropped 10 bases, with 10 bases sitting between them. This CDR3 region has 11 residues. The CDR3 loop is CASSHRGEQFL. The CDR3 DNA reads as TGTGCCAGCAGTCACCGAGGAGAGCAGTTCCTC.

This chain links TRBV20-1 with TRBJ2-1; unclear D gene. The CDR3 totals 13 residues. The ends were cut back, 4 bases at V and 5 bases at J, with 12 bases in the middle. Germline loops: CDR1 DFQATT, CDR2 SNEGSKA (reference sequence). The CDR3 sequence: CSATWIKDNEQFF. CDR3 DNA: TGCAGTGCTACCTGGATAAAAGACAATGAGCAGTTCTTC.

This sequence joins TRBV28 and TRBJ1-2; TRBD1 matches 7 bases. The V gene's germline CDR1 is MDHEN and CDR2 SYDVKM. This CDR3 is 14 amino acids long. V lost 4 bases to trimming and J lost 7 bases; unmatched junction nucleotides: 9. The DNA of the CDR3 is TGTGCCAGCAGTTCACCGGGACAGATTTTTGGCTACACCTTC. As protein: CASSSPGQIFGYTF.

This clonotype occurred a few times. The genes are TRBV20-1 and TRBJ2-7, with TRBD1 matching over 8 bases. The germline V gene encodes CDR1 DFQATT and CDR2 SNEGSKA (reference sequence). The CDR3 runs to 14 residues. The V gene end was trimmed by 5 bases and the J gene end by 2 bases; junction bases not matched to a gene: 8. The CDR3 sequence: CSALRGTGTYEQYF. Here the CDR3 DNA reads TGCAGTGCTCTGAGAGGGACAGGTACCTACGAGCAGTACTTC.

V and J are TRBV14 and TRBJ2-2; no reliable D call. Germline V lookup: CDR1 SGHDN, CDR2 FVKESK. With 4 bases removed from V and 4 bases from J, the gap between germline ends came to 10 bases. The CDR3 contains 14 residues. Here the CDR3 reads CASSLYTLTGELFF. The CDR3 coding sequence is TGTGCCAGCAGCCTCTACACCCTCACCGGGGAGCTGTTTTTT.

In its sample, this clonotype was seen a few times. The rearrangement uses TRBV6-5 and TRBJ1-3, with 9 bases fitting TRBD1. This CDR3 comprises 18 residues. After removal of 0 bases from V and 1 base from J, the junction contained 7 bases not matched to a gene. Germline lookup yields CDR1 MNHEY and CDR2 SVGAGI. As DNA, the CDR3 is TGTGCCAGCAGTTACTCCGAGACAGGGGGTGGATCTGGAAACACCATATATTTT. It yields the protein CASSYSETGGGSGNTIYF.

This clonotype was detected only a few times. J is TRBJ2-2 and V is TRBV19; 8 positions match TRBD2. This CDR3 spans 15 amino acids. The junction had 5 bases not matched to a gene; V was cut back by 3 bases and J by 5 bases. Germline V lookup: CDR1 LNHDA, CDR2 SQIVND (reference sequence). DNA for the CDR3: TGTGCCAGTAGTATTCTCGCGGGAGGTACCGGGGAGCTGTTTTTT. Protein sequence: CASSILAGGTGELFF.

The chain couples TRBV7-3 to TRBJ2-3; D may correspond to TRBD1 or TRBD2 (6 bases each). CDR1 and CDR2 from the germline V gene are SGHTA and FQGTGA. Trimming took off 0 bases at V and 0 bases at J, with 13 bases between the two ends. The CDR3 consists of 17 residues. CDR3 sequence reads: CASSLTGGPTSTDTQYF. As DNA, the CDR3 is TGTGCCAGCAGCTTAACGGGGGGCCCTACCAGCACAGATACGCAGTATTTT.

The rearrangement joins TRBV7-2 to TRBJ2-1, with 11 bases that match TRBD2. The assigned J gene may be wrong: the sequence end matches TRBJ2-5 better. Germline-derived CDR1 and CDR2 are SGHTA and FQGNSA. This CDR3 is built from 15 residues. CDR3: CASSRALAGEETQYF. The CDR3 nucleotides read TGTGCCAGCAGCCGCGCACTAGCGGGAGAAGAGACCCAGTACTTC.

This clonotype was detected a few times. The chain joins TRBV3-1 to TRBJ2-3; TRBD1 matches 7 bases. This CDR3 comprises 16 residues. The V gene end was trimmed by 4 bases and the J gene end by 4 bases; junction bases not matched to a gene: 11. CDR1 is LGHDT, CDR2 YNNKEL, per germline (reference sequence). The CDR3 is CASSPYGTETSDTQYF. CDR3 nucleotides: TGTGCCAGCAGCCCTTACGGGACAGAGACCTCAGATACGCAGTATTTT.

J is TRBJ1-6 and V is TRBV9; TRBD1 matches at 7 bases. Germline CDR1 reads SGDLS; CDR2 reads YYNGEE. The CDR3 loop spans 12 amino acids. Trimming at V came to 2 bases and at J to 12 bases, leaving 2 bases not matched to a gene. CDR3 nucleotides: TGTGCCAGCAGCGTCCAGGGGGGACCCCTCCACTTT. Protein: CASSVQGGPLHF.

This rearrangement joins TRBV28 to TRBJ2-1, with D possibly matching TRBD1 (5 bases). The closer fit of TRBJ2-7 to the DNA end suggests the J call may be wrong. The CDR3 has 15 residues. Germline-derived CDR1 and CDR2 are MDHEN and SYDVKM. As DNA, the CDR3 is TGTGCCAGCAGTAATGAACAGGTCAGCTCCTACGAGCAGTACTTC. It is translated as CASSNEQVSSYEQYF.

The chain is built from TRBV20-1 and TRBJ1-1; TRBD1 agrees at 7 bases. CDR1 and CDR2 (germline): DFQATT, SNEGSKA (reference sequence). The V gene end was trimmed by 3 bases and the J gene end by 4 bases; junction bases not matched to a gene: 14. This CDR3 has 16 amino acids. Here the CDR3 reads CSASRTRGGAGTEAFF. In DNA form, the CDR3 reads TGCAGTGCTAGTAGGACACGAGGGGGCGCGGGCACTGAAGCTTTCTTT.

The rearrangement uses TRBV7-9 and TRBJ1-2, with D possibly TRBD1 on 6 matching bases. V lost 4 bases and J lost 6, with 21 bases in between. CDR3 size: 16 residues. Germline V lookup: CDR1 SEHNR, CDR2 FQNEAQ (reference sequence). In DNA, the CDR3 is TGTGCCAGCAGCTCCACCATGGACGAAGGGGGAAATGGCTACACCTTC. The encoded protein is CASSSTMDEGGNGYTF.

This clonotype was seen more than once but under ten times. The rearrangement links TRBV3-1 to TRBJ1-5; 7 bases match TRBD1. CDR3 length: 15 residues. The V and J ends lost 1 base and 9 bases, in that order; junction bases with no gene match: 9. CDR1 LGHDT and CDR2 YNNKEL come from the germline V gene (reference sequence). The CDR3 nucleotides are TGTGCCAGCAGCCAAGGCCGACAGGGAGCCTCGCCCCAGCATTTT. This sequence encodes CASSQGRQGASPQHF.

V and J are TRBV7-9 and TRBJ1-2; D not resolved. V was trimmed by 0 bases and J by 6 bases, leaving 11 bases between them. The CDR3 runs 14 residues. Germline CDR1 and CDR2: SEHNR and FQNEAQ (reference sequence). As DNA, the CDR3 is TGTGCCAGCAGCTTAGCCGGCCATTCTGATGGCTACACCTTC. As protein: CASSLAGHSDGYTF.

V usage is TRBV7-2 and J usage is TRBJ2-7, with D tentatively TRBD1 (5 bases). Germline V CDR1 and CDR2: SGHTA, FQGNSA. This CDR3 spans 14 amino acids. V dropped 3 bases and J dropped 4 bases, with 13 bases sitting between them. DNA for the CDR3: TGTGCCAGCAGCTTTGGGGCCCAGAGATACGAGCAGTACTTC. Protein product: CASSFGAQRYEQYF. Variable domain in full (rest from reference TRBV7-2 and TRBJ2-7): GAGVSQSPSNKVTEKGKDVELRCDPISGHTALYWYRQSLGQGLEFLIYFQGNSAPDKSGLPSDRFSAERTGGSVSTLTIQRTQQEDSAVYLCASSFGAQRYEQYFGPGTRLTVT.

This clonotype has ten or more counts. The rearrangement links TRBV29-1 to TRBJ2-5; 7 bases match TRBD1. CDR3 length equals 14 residues. In germline, CDR1 is SQVTM, CDR2 ANQGSEA. After removal of 5 bases from V and 5 bases from J, the junction contained 11 bases not matched to a gene. The CDR3 nucleotides read TGCAGCGTTACACCGGGACAGACGAAGGAGACCCAGTACTTC. Translated: CSVTPGQTKETQYF.

J is TRBJ1-6 and V is TRBV7-9; 9 nucleotides line up with TRBD1. Germline V gene lookup returns CDR1 SEHNR and CDR2 FQNEAQ (reference sequence). With V trimmed by 5 bases and J by 11 bases, 13 bases remained unmatched. The CDR3 is 16 amino acids. CDR3 region: CASSAIDRGTNPPLHF. CDR3 sequence (DNA): TGTGCCAGCAGCGCCATCGACAGGGGGACAAATCCACCCCTCCACTTT.

This chain uses TRBV18 with TRBJ2-5; tentatively, D is TRBD1 (6 bases). Deletions cut 3 bases from V and 1 base from J, with 12 bases between. The CDR3 covers 15 residues. Germline lookup yields CDR1 KGHSH and CDR2 LQKENI. In DNA, the CDR3 is TGTGCCAGCTCACCGCCATCGACAGGCCAAGAGACCCAGTACTTC. This encodes CASSPPSTGQETQYF.

This clonotype was seen a handful of times. The V and J genes are TRBV4-2 and TRBJ2-5, with 7 bases that match TRBD1. Germline-derived CDR1 and CDR2 are LGHNA and YNFKEQ. The CDR3 runs to 14 residues. V gave up 1 base and J gave up 3 bases; unmatched junction bases: 2. CDR3 in DNA: TGTGCCAGCAGCCAAGGGGACAGAGAAGAGACCCAGTACTTC. It yields the protein CASSQGDREETQYF.

The chain recombines TRBV5-1 with TRBJ2-6; D is possibly TRBD1 or TRBD2 (7 bases each). Trimming stripped 4 bases from V and 0 bases from J, with 17 bases between. Germline CDR1 SGHRS, CDR2 YFSETQ. The CDR3 consists of 18 residues. DNA of the CDR3: TGCGCCAGCAGCGGGGAGCGGGACAGCTACTCTGGGGCCAACGTCCTGACTTTC. Protein: CASSGERDSYSGANVLTF.

This clonotype was recorded a few times. The chain is built from TRBV15 and TRBJ2-3; TRBD2 matches at 12 bases. This CDR3 is built from 16 residues. Losses at the gene ends were 5 bases for V and 4 bases for J; bases not matched to a gene: 7. From germline, CDR1 is LNHNV and CDR2 YYDKDF (reference sequence). CDR3 DNA: TGTGCCACCAGCTTGTGGACTAGCGGGATCGCAGATACGCAGTATTTT. Its translation: CATSLWTSGIADTQYF.

The CDR3 nucleotides read TGTGCCAGCAGCTACGGGTTCGACGCGGATGAAAAACTGTTTTTT. It translates to CASSYGFDADEKLFF. V usage is TRBV7-9 and J usage is TRBJ1-4; D is unresolved. The CDR3 is made up of 15 amino acids. From germline, CDR1 is SEHNR and CDR2 FQNEAQ (reference sequence). Trimming removed 4 bases at V and 6 bases at J, with 15 bases between.

This clonotype has only a few counts. This may arise from a read error, as a much more abundant clone is one base away. V is TRBV9 and J is TRBJ2-1; 7 positions match TRBD1. Germline CDR1 SGDLS, CDR2 YYNGEE. The CDR3 is 13 amino acids. CDR3 DNA: TGTGCCAGCAGCGCGGGGACAGAAGAGACCCGGTACTTC. Translation: CASSAGTEETRYF.

This chain uses TRBV27 with TRBJ2-7; D gene uncertain. Germline values: CDR1 MNHEY, CDR2 SMNVEV (reference sequence). V was pared by 5 bases and J by 4 bases, with 12 bases between. The CDR3 loop spans 13 amino acids. The DNA for the CDR3 is TGTGCCAGCAGTCCACCCCGAGATTACGAGCAGTACTTC. Translated: CASSPPRDYEQYF.

This clonotype appeared a few times. The V gene is TRBV20-1, the J gene TRBJ2-7; TRBD2 agrees at 8 bases. V lost 1 base to trimming and J lost 2 bases; unmatched junction nucleotides: 10. Germline V gene sequence: CDR1 DFQATT, CDR2 SNEGSKA (reference sequence). The CDR3 is 16 amino acids. The CDR3 reads CSARVTSAHGAYEQYF. The CDR3 bases are TGCAGTGCTAGAGTGACTAGCGCCCACGGGGCCTACGAGCAGTACTTC.

The genes are TRBV24-1 and TRBJ2-1; no definite D call. V was cut by 3 bases and J by 4 bases, with 9 bases left in between. The CDR3 totals 14 residues. Germline lookup yields CDR1 KGHDR and CDR2 SFDVKD. The DNA of the CDR3 is TGTGCCACCAGTGATCCCGGTTATTACAATGAGCAGTTCTTC. Translating gives CATSDPGYYNEQFF.

This sequence joins TRBV7-9 and TRBJ1-4; 7 bases are shared with TRBD1. The CDR3 contains 15 residues. Germline V lookup: CDR1 SEHNR, CDR2 FQNEAQ (reference sequence). Losses at the gene ends were 5 bases for V and 9 bases for J; bases not matched to a gene: 12. The CDR3 region is CASSTTGVMSKKLFF. CDR3 bases: TGTGCCAGCAGCACCACAGGGGTTATGAGTAAAAAACTGTTTTTT.